This is a list of T cell receptor beta chains from one sample in a study of blood T cell repertoires in COVID-19. Clones were sequenced by immunoSEQ multiplex PCR, and TCRdb holds only the in-frame ones, with some missing. Of 200,000 to 300,000 clones in the sample, around four fifths were seen once. Material for sequencing was peripheral blood. The receptor set was obtained from a woman aged 55-75 years with active or convalescent COVID-19. Each CDR3 is given with its conserved first and last residue. The D gene is left open where the match is weak. Expanded clones get a size class; other rows say once, few or many, or leave the size out.

once	TRBV7-9	TRBJ2-1	-	TGTGCCAGCGTGGGGCGCTCCTACAATGAGCAGTTCTTC	CASVGRSYNEQFF
-	TRBV5-6	TRBJ2-3	TRBD1	TGTGCCAGCAGCATCCCGACAGGGGGCGGCACAGATACGCAGTATTTT	CASSIPTGGGTDTQYF
-	TRBV29-1	TRBJ1-1	-	TGCAGCGTTGAAAAGGGGTGGGATGAAGCTTTCTTT	CSVEKGWDEAFF
-	TRBV4-1	TRBJ1-4	TRBD1	TGCGCCAGCAGCAAACAGGGGAGTAATGAAAAACTGTTTTTT	CASSKQGSNEKLFF
-	TRBV28	TRBJ1-1	-	TGTGCCAGCTATGGGGGGAGCACTGAAGCTTTCTTT	CASYGGSTEAFF
once	TRBV10-1	TRBJ2-1	TRBD2	TGCGCCAGCAGTGAGGGGGGACTAGCGGGACGGTTCTTC	CASSEGGLAGRFF
-	TRBV5-1	TRBJ2-2	TRBD1	TGCGCCAGCAGCTTACAGGGGAGAACGAACACCGGGGAGCTGTTTTTT	CASSLQGRTNTGELFF
-	TRBV11-3	TRBJ2-3	TRBD2	TGTGCCAGCAGCTTAATCCGGGAGGCCAGTACGCAGTATTTT	CASSLIREASTQYF
-	TRBV6-5	TRBJ2-1	TRBD2	TGTGCCAGCAGTTACGGGGCGGGAGGGGTCTACAATGAGCAGTTCTTC	CASSYGAGGVYNEQFF
-	TRBV12-5	TRBJ2-5	-	TGTGCTAGTGGTTTGGCTACTGGGGGGAAGGAGACCCAGTACTTC	CASGLATGGKETQYF
-	TRBV27	TRBJ2-7	TRBD2	TGTGCCAACGGACTAGCGGGAGGATCTAACGAGCAGTACTTC	CANGLAGGSNEQYF
-	TRBV6-5	TRBJ1-2	-	TGTGCCAGCAGTTACTCGGCAGGGCACTATGGCTACACCTTC	CASSYSAGHYGYTF
-	TRBV5-8	TRBJ2-3	TRBD2	TGTGCCAGCAGCCAGGGAGGGTATACGCAGTATTTT	CASSQGGYTQYF
-	TRBV4-1	TRBJ2-5	-	TGCGCCAGCAGAGACCTAGCGTTGGGGACCCAGTACTTC	CASRDLALGTQYF
once	TRBV7-9	TRBJ1-4	-	TGTGCCAGCAGCTTAGGGGTTTACGGGGATGAAAAACTGTTTTTT	CASSLGVYGDEKLFF
once	TRBV3-1/TRBV3-2	TRBJ2-4	TRBD1	TGTGCCATCGACGAGGACAGGCTAGCCAAAAACATTCAGTACTTC	CAIDEDRLAKNIQYF
many	TRBV5-4	TRBJ2-5	-	TGTGCCAGCAGCTTGGCGGGAGCTCAAGAGACCCAGTACTTC	CASSLAGAQETQYF
-	TRBV5-1	TRBJ2-1	-	TGCGCCAGCAGCGATGGGAGACGCCTCAACAATGAGCAGTTCTTC	CASSDGRRLNNEQFF
-	TRBV25-1	TRBJ1-6	-	TGTGCCAGCAGTGAATACAGGGCTGAATCACCCCTCCACTTT	CASSEYRAESPLHF
-	TRBV28	TRBJ1-3	-	TGTGCCAGCAGTTTATCCGGTGCTGGAAACACCATATATTTT	CASSLSGAGNTIYF
-	TRBV25-1	TRBJ1-4	-	TGTGCCAGTCCAAAACCCCAGATGAGGGAAAAACTGTTTTTT	CASPKPQMREKLFF
-	TRBV27	TRBJ2-2	TRBD1	TGTGCCAGCAGTTTCCAGGTTCCCGACAGGGGATGGGCCGGGGAGCTGTTTTTT	CASSFQVPDRGWAGELFF
-	TRBV25-1	TRBJ2-1	-	TGTGCCAGCAGAGCACAGGGTTACAATGAGCAGTTCTTC	CASRAQGYNEQFF
-	TRBV6-1	TRBJ1-1	-	TGTGCCAGCAGTGAAGCCAGGCGGGGGAGCCCTGAAGCTTTCTTT	CASSEARRGSPEAFF
-	TRBV6-4	TRBJ1-1	-	TGTGCCAGCAGACAACAGGGTGACACTGAAGCTTTCTTT	CASRQQGDTEAFF
-	TRBV28	TRBJ2-1	TRBD2	TGTGCCAGCAGTTTATGGCGGGGGGCGGCCAATGAGCAGTTCTTC	CASSLWRGAANEQFF
many	TRBV10-3	TRBJ1-1	TRBD1	TGTGCCATCAGATCCGGGACAGACAACACTGAAGCTTTCTTT	CAIRSGTDNTEAFF
-	TRBV5-1	TRBJ2-3	-	TGCGCCAGCAGCTTGGCAGGGTCAAGCACAGATACGCAGTATTTT	CASSLAGSSTDTQYF
once	TRBV18	TRBJ1-2	TRBD1	TGTGCCAGCTCACCGGGACAGGATTTCTATGGCTACACCTTC	CASSPGQDFYGYTF
many	TRBV27	TRBJ2-1	-	TGTGCCAGCAGTTTGCGATCGGCGGGGAGCTCCTACAATGAGCAGTTCTTC	CASSLRSAGSSYNEQFF
once	TRBV7-2	TRBJ2-1	-	TGTGCCAGCAGCTTAATCCGTGAGCAGTTCTTC	CASSLIREQFF
-	TRBV2	TRBJ2-1	TRBD2	TGTGCCAGCAGACCCGGACTAGCGGGAGACAATGAGCAGTTCTTC	CASRPGLAGDNEQFF
-	TRBV5-4	TRBJ2-3	-	TGTGCCAGCAGCCTGGCGCGGGATACGCAGTATTTT	CASSLARDTQYF
-	TRBV28	TRBJ1-3	-	TGTGCCAGCAGTTTACCAGACAGCGGGGTTCTGGGGAACACCATATATTTT	CASSLPDSGVLGNTIYF
-	TRBV7-8	TRBJ2-5	-	TGTGCCAGCAGCCCCGACAGGGTTAGCGGACAAGAGACCCAGTACTTC	CASSPDRVSGQETQYF
-	TRBV5-5	TRBJ1-5	-	TGTGCCAGCAGATCGACAGGTTACAATCAGCCCCAGCATTTT	CASRSTGYNQPQHF
-	TRBV18	TRBJ1-1	TRBD1	TGTGCCAGCTCACCGCAGGACAGGCCCAACACTGAAGCTTTCTTT	CASSPQDRPNTEAFF
once	TRBV6-2/TRBV6-3	TRBJ1-2	TRBD1	TGTGCCAGCAGTTACCTACCGGGACAGGGGAACTATGGCTACACCTTC	CASSYLPGQGNYGYTF
-	TRBV19	TRBJ2-7	TRBD1	TGTGCCAGTAGATCAGGGGGCGTAGGGGTGCAGTACTTC	CASRSGGVGVQYF
-	TRBV19	TRBJ2-7	-	TGTGCCAGTAGTGACTCAGTGAGCTCCTACGAGCAGTACTTC	CASSDSVSSYEQYF
-	TRBV2	TRBJ2-3	-	TGTGCCAGCAGTGAAGGTCGGCAGGGCACAGATACGCAGTATTTT	CASSEGRQGTDTQYF
-	TRBV6-1	TRBJ2-7	TRBD2	TGTGCCAGCAGTGGGACTAGCGGGATTTCATCATTGTACGAGCAGTACTTC	CASSGTSGISSLYEQYF
-	TRBV7-8	TRBJ2-1	-	TGTGCCAGCAGCATCCAGAATGAGCAGTTCTTC	CASSIQNEQFF
-	TRBV15	TRBJ1-5	TRBD1	TGTGCCACCAGCGTCCGGGACAGATCCTATAGCAATCAGCCCCAGCATTTT	CATSVRDRSYSNQPQHF
-	TRBV7-2	TRBJ1-4	TRBD1	TGTGCCAGCAGCGTGGACAGGGCCGATAATGAAAAACTGTTTTTT	CASSVDRADNEKLFF
-	TRBV4-1	TRBJ1-5	-	TGCGCCAGCAGCCAACGGGACTCCTATCAGCCCCAGCATTTT	CASSQRDSYQPQHF
once	TRBV9	TRBJ2-3	TRBD2	TGTGCCAGCAGCGCACCACGTCTAGCGGGAAGCACAGATACGCAGTATTTT	CASSAPRLAGSTDTQYF
many	TRBV30	TRBJ1-6	TRBD1	TGTGCCTGGACCAAAGGACAGGTTGTCCCTAATTCACCCCTCCACTTT	CAWTKGQVVPNSPLHF
-	TRBV10-3	TRBJ2-3	TRBD2	TGTGCCATCAGGGAGACGGGGGGGGCAGATACGCAGTATTTT	CAIRETGGADTQYF
-	TRBV2	TRBJ2-1	TRBD1	TGTGCCAGCACTGGATGGACAGGGGGTTTTTATGAGCAGTTCTTC	CASTGWTGGFYEQFF
-	TRBV7-9	TRBJ1-1	TRBD1	TGTGCCAGCAGCTCCCAGGGACAGGGTACTGAAGCTTTCTTT	CASSSQGQGTEAFF
few	TRBV4-1	TRBJ2-2	TRBD2	TGCGCCAGCAGCCAAGACCCTAGCGGGGGGCCTGGCGGGGAGCTGTTTTTT	CASSQDPSGGPGGELFF
-	TRBV5-4	TRBJ2-1	-	TGTGCCAGCAGCTTTGGAACAGACTCCTACAATGAGCAGTTCTTC	CASSFGTDSYNEQFF
-	TRBV10-2	TRBJ2-7	TRBD1	TGCGCCAGCAGTGAGATAAGACAGGGGGCGGGGGAGCAGTACTTC	CASSEIRQGAGEQYF
-	TRBV9	TRBJ2-2	-	TGTGCCAGCAGCGGTGGGACATGGAACACCGGGGAGCTGTTTTTT	CASSGGTWNTGELFF
-	TRBV27	TRBJ1-3	-	TGTGCCAGCAGTTTGAGAGGTGTATCTGGAAACACCATATATTTT	CASSLRGVSGNTIYF
once	TRBV7-2	TRBJ2-3	TRBD2	TGTGCCAGCAGCTTCGGCGGGGGTAACACGCAGTATTTT	CASSFGGGNTQYF
-	TRBV6-6	TRBJ1-5	-	TGTGCCAGCAGTTCCGCGGGTCCGCCCCAGCATTTT	CASSSAGPPQHF
-	TRBV10-3	TRBJ1-1	-	TGTGCCTCCTCCCAGGGGTACACTGAAGCTTTCTTT	CASSQGYTEAFF